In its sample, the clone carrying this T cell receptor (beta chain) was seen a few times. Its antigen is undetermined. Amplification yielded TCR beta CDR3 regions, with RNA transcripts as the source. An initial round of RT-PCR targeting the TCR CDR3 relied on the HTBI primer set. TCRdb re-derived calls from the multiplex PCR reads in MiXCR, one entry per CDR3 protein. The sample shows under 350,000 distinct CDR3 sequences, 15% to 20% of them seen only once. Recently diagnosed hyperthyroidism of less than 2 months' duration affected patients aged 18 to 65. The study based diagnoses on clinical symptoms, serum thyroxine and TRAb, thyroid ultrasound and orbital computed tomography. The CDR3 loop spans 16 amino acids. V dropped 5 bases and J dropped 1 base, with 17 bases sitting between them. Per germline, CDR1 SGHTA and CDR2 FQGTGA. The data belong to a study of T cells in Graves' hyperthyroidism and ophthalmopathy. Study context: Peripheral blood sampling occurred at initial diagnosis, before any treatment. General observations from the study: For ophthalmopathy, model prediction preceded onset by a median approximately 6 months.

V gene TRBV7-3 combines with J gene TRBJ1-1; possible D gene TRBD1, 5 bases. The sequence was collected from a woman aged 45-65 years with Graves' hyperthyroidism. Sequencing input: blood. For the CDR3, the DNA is TGTGCCAGCAGCCTCCACGGGGGAGCGGCGAACACTGAAGCTTTCTTT. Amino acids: CASSLHGGAANTEAFF.